This TCR beta chain was found in a study of Ad26.COV2.S vaccination and SARS-CoV-2 variants. About the research overall: Dosing was one shot or two shots 56 days apart. Study results and caveats: Vaccinated and placebo-treated recipients had similar non-spike TCR breadth. There was reportedly substantial breadth in spike-specific CD8+ and CD4+ T cell responses after vaccination.

Sequencing used immunoSEQ multiplex PCR; TCRdb keeps in-frame clones, though not all of them. This sample has fewer than 600,000 clones, with 70% to 90% found just once. Deletions cut 0 bases from V and 2 bases from J, with 12 bases between. The CDR3 sequence is 16 residues long. This clone appeared a few times. Its antigen is unknown. Sample treatment: around 19 received Ad26.COV2.S at low or high dose, single or two shots; roughly five received placebo; per-sample allocation not given. It was on day 63 after the first vaccine or placebo injection that samples were taken. Sample: peripheral blood, taken in a trial of Ad26.COV2.S vaccine versus placebo. The chain combines TRBV5-3 with TRBJ1-3; D not certain. TRBV5-3 is labeled an ORF, and its function is uncertain. The TCR comes from a person between 18 and 60 years old who received the Ad26.COV2.S COVID-19 vaccine or a placebo. This chain's CDR3 is CARSLAPDAPGNTIYF. CDR3 coding DNA: TGTGCCAGAAGCTTGGCCCCAGACGCCCCTGGAAACACCATATATTTT.